The sequence of this T cell receptor beta chain was determined in a study of T cells in Graves' hyperthyroidism and ophthalmopathy. Findings and caveats of the study: Ophthalmopathy was predicted by the model a median of approximately 6.6 months ahead of onset. The authors' 13 V-J model separated ophthalmopathy from stable hyperthyroidism.

Out of over 7.5 ml of fresh peripheral blood came the PBMCs. This clonotype was recorded a few times. What it binds is unknown. Germline values: CDR1 ENHRY, CDR2 SYGVKD. The ends lost 6 bases at V and 5 bases at J; junction bases unmatched: 11. The CDR3 is 17 residues long. It was RNA transcripts that yielded the amplified TCR beta CDR3 regions. Using the HTBI primer set, a first-round RT-PCR was run on the TCR CDR3. One entry per CDR3 protein results from TCRdb running MiXCR on the multiplex PCR reads. The sample carries under 550,000 distinct CDR3 sequences, 20% recorded once. V gene TRBV10-3 combines with J gene TRBJ1-6; 9 nucleotides match TRBD1. The sequencing input was blood. The sequence came from a man aged 40-50 years with Graves' ophthalmopathy. CDR3 bases: TGTGCCATCAGACCGGGACAGGGAACATGGGATAATTCACCCCTCCACTTT. Protein sequence: CAIRPGQGTWDNSPLHF.